This TCR beta chain was sequenced in a study of shared clonotypes between healthy human individuals. Study-wide background: CD4 naive cells filled three plates per donor, CD4 memory three, CD8 naive two and CD8 memory one. Study findings and constraints: Shared clonotypes across all four donors exceeded non-shared ones in generation probability. The represented genetic and exposure-history diversity was limited by the small number of donors. Read depth was anticipated to influence clonotype sharing among donors.

This clone has just one count. What it recognizes is unknown. Produced via immunoSEQ multiplex PCR; TCRdb's table is partial and in-frame only. The sample lists 90,000 to 120,000 clones, approximately 70% occurring once. CDR1 is MRHNA and CDR2 is SNTAGT in the germline V gene. The germline V and J ends were trimmed by 5 bases and 5 bases, with 22 bases remaining between them. CDR3 length: 18 residues. The TCR originated in a woman in her thirties in good health. The J gene is TRBJ2-6, the V gene TRBV6-4; D is undetermined. The sequenced sample consisted of memory CD8+ T cells sorted from blood. This sample's subset: CD45RO+ cells pooled with CCR7-negative TemRA cells. The CDR3 region has the DNA TGTGCCAGCAGTCGGCGAGGCTCACGACAAAGTCGGGCCAACGTCCTGACTTTC. It encodes CASSRRGSRQSRANVLTF.